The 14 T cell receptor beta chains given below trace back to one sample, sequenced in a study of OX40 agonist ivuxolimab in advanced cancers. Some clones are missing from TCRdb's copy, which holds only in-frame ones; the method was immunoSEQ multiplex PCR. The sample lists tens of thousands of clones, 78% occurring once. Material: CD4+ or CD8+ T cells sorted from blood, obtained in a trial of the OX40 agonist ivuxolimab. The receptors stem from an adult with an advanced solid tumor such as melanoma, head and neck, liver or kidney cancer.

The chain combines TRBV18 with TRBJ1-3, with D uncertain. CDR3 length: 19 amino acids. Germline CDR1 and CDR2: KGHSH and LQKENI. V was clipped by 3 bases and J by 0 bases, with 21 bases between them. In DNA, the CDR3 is TGTGCCAGCTCACCTGCGACGACACGGAGCACCCACTCTGGAAACACCATATATTTT. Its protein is CASSPATTRSTHSGNTIYF.

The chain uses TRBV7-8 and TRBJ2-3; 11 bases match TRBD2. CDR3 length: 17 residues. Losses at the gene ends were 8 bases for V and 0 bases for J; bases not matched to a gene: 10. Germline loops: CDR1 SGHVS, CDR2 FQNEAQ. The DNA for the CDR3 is TGTGCCAGCGGGGGACTAGCGGTTTCCACTAGCACAGATACGCAGTATTTT. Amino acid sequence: CASGGLAVSTSTDTQYF. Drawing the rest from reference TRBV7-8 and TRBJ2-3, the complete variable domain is GAGVSQSPRYKVAKRGQDVALRCDPISGHVSLFWYQQALGQGPEFLTYFQNEAQLDKSGLPSDRFFAERPEGSVSTLKIQRTQQEDSAVYLCASGGLAVSTSTDTQYFGPGTRLTVL.

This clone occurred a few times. The CDR3 bases are TGTGCCAGCTCCGAGACAGGGTTAGGGATCCTGGACACTGAAGCTTTCTTT. It encodes CASSETGLGILDTEAFF. This rearrangement joins TRBV18 to TRBJ1-1; TRBD1 matches at 7 bases. Trimming removed 6 bases from V and 3 bases from J; junction bases left unmatched: 16. The CDR3 totals 17 residues. Germline loops: CDR1 KGHSH, CDR2 LQKENI.

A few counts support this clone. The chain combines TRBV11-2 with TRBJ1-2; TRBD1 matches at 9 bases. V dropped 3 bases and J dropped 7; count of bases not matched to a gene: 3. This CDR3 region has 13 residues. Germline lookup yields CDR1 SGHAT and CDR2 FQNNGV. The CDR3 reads CASSLGQGSGYTF. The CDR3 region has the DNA TGTGCCAGCAGCTTGGGACAGGGTTCTGGCTACACCTTC. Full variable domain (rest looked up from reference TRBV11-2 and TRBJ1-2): EAGVAQSPRYKIIEKRQSVAFWCNPISGHATLYWYQQILGQGPKLLIQFQNNGVVDDSQLPKDRFSAERLKGVDSTLKIQPAKLEDSAVYLCASSLGQGSGYTFGSGTRLTVV.

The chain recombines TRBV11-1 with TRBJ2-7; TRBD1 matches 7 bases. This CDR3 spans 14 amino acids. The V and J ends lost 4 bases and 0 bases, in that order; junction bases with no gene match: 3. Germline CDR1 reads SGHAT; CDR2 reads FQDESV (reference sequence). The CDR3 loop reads CASSSGQVSYEQYF. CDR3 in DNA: TGTGCCAGCAGCTCAGGACAGGTCTCCTACGAGCAGTACTTC.

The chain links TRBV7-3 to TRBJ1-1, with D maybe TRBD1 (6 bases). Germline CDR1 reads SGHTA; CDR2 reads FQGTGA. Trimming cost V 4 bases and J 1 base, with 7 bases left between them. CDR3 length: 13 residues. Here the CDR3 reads CASSSQGNTEAFF. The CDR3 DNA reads TGTGCCAGCAGCTCACAGGGGAACACTGAAGCTTTCTTT.

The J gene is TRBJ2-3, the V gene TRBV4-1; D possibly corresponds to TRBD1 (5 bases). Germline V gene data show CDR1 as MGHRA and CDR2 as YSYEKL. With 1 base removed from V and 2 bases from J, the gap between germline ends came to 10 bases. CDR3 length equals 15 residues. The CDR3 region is CASSQVWGDTDTQYF. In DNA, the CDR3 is TGCGCCAGCAGCCAAGTATGGGGCGACACAGATACGCAGTATTTT.

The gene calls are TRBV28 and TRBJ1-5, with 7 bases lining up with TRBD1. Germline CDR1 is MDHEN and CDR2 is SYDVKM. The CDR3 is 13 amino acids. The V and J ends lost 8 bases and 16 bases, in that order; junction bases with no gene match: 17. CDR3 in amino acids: CASSLPRWDRPHF. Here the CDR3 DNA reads TGTGCCAGCTCCCTACCTAGATGGGACAGACCCCATTTT.

CDR3 bases: TGTGCCAGCAGCTTGAATTTTGCAGGGCCTGAAAAACTGTTTTTT. As protein: CASSLNFAGPEKLFF. The V gene is TRBV5-5, the J gene TRBJ1-4; the D gene is possibly TRBD1 (5 bases). Germline-derived CDR1 and CDR2 are SGHKS and YYEKEE (reference sequence). V lost 1 base and J 7 bases, leaving 14 bases between the germline ends. This CDR3 region has 15 residues.

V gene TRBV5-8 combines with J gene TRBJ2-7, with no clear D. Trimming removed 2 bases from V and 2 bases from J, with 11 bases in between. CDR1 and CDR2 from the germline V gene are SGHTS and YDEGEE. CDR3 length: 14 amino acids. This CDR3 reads CASSFRSSPYEQYF. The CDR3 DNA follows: TGTGCCAGCAGCTTTAGGTCCAGCCCCTACGAGCAGTACTTC. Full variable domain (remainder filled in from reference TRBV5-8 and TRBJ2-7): EAGVTQSPTHLIKTRGQQATLRCSPISGHTSVYWYQQALGLGLQFLLWYDEGEERNRGNFPPRFSGRQFPNYSSELNVNALELEDSALYLCASSFRSSPYEQYFGPGTRLTVT.

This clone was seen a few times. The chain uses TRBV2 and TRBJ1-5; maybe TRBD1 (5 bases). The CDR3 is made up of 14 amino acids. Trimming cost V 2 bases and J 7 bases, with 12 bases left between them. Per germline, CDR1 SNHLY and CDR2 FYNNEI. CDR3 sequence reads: CASSEFGGGQPQHF. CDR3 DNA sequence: TGTGCCAGCAGTGAATTTGGGGGGGGACAGCCCCAGCATTTT.

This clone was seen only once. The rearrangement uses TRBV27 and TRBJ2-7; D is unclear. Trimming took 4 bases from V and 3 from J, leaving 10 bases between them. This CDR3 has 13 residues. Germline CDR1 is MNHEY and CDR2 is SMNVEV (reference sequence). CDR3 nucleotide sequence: TGTGCCAGCAGTTCTTCACACAGCTACGAGCAGTACTTC. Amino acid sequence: CASSSSHSYEQYF.

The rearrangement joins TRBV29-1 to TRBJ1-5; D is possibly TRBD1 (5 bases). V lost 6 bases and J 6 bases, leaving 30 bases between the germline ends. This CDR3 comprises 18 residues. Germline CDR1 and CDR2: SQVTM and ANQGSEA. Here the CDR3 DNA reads TGCAGCGTACAGACGAGCCAGGAGGAGTCAGGGATGTTTCAGCCCCAGCATTTT. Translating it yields CSVQTSQEESGMFQPQHF.

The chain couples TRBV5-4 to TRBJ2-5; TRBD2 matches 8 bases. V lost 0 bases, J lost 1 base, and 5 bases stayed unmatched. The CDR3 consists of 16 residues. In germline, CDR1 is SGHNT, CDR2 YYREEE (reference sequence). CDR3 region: CASSLVSGGAQETQYF. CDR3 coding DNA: TGTGCCAGCAGCTTGGTATCCGGGGGGGCCCAAGAGACCCAGTACTTC.